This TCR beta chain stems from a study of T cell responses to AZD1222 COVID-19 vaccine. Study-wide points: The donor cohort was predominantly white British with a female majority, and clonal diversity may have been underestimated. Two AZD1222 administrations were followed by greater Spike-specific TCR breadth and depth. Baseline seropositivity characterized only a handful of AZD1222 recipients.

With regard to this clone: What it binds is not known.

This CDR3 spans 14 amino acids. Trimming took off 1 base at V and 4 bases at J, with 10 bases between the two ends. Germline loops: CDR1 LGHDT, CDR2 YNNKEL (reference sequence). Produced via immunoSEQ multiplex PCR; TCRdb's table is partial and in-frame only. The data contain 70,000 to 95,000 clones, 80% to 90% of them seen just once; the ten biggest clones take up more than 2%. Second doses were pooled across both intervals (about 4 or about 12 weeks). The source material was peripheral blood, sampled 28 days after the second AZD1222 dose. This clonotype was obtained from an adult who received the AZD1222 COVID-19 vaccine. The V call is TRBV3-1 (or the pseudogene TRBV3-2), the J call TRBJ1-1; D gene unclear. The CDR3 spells CASSQAPRSTEAFF. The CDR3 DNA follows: TGTGCCAGCAGCCAAGCTCCCCGGTCCACTGAAGCTTTCTTT.